These 7 T cell receptor beta chains came from one sample sequenced in a study of T cell changes during pregnancy in multiple sclerosis. Method: immunoSEQ multiplex PCR; TCRdb's copy keeps in-frame clones and lacks some. The table records about 110,000 clones, 75% to 95% of them present only once. Sequencing used peripheral blood, obtained before pregnancy. The receptors originated from a female donor with multiple sclerosis, enrolled in a pregnancy study.

This chain uses TRBV4-3 with TRBJ1-1, with 9 nucleotides matching TRBD1. The V gene's germline CDR1 is LGHNA and CDR2 YSLEER. This CDR3 has 15 residues. The V and J ends lost 3 bases and 3 bases, in that order; junction bases with no gene match: 5. The CDR3, as DNA: TGCGCCAGCAGCCAGGAGGACAGGGGATACACTGAAGCTTTCTTT. It translates to CASSQEDRGYTEAFF.

The chain employs TRBV18 and TRBJ1-1, with a possible D match to TRBD1 (5 bases). Per the germline V gene, CDR1 is KGHSH and CDR2 is LQKENI. V was shortened by 6 bases and J by 3 bases, with 20 bases between the two germline ends. The CDR3 covers 16 residues. The CDR3 spells CASSGFLGGGDTEAFF. DNA for the CDR3: TGTGCCAGCTCCGGTTTTTTGGGAGGAGGGGACACTGAAGCTTTCTTT.

CDR3 sequence reads: CASSEAGGGEQFF. CDR3 DNA sequence: TGTGCCAGCAGTGAAGCAGGGGGCGGTGAGCAGTTCTTC. The rearrangement uses TRBV6-1 and TRBJ2-1; 7 positions match TRBD1. V was clipped by 0 bases and J by 9 bases; unmatched bases: 2. Germline V gene data show CDR1 as MNHNS and CDR2 as SASEGT. The CDR3 sequence is 13 residues long.

The chain combines TRBV7-9 with TRBJ1-2; D possibly corresponds to TRBD1 (5 bases). V lost 5 bases to trimming and J lost 4 bases, with 14 bases between them. The CDR3 contains 14 residues. CDR1 and CDR2 from the germline V gene are SEHNR and FQNEAQ (reference sequence). CDR3: CASSESTGGYGYTF. In nucleotides, the CDR3 is TGTGCCAGCAGCGAATCTACGGGGGGCTATGGCTACACCTTC.

J is TRBJ2-6 and V is TRBV7-8; no definite D call. The germline gives CDR1 SGHVS, CDR2 FQNEAQ. The CDR3 is 16 amino acids. With 5 bases removed from V and 0 bases from J, the gap between germline ends came to 11 bases. This CDR3 reads CASSGRVFSGANVLTF. Here the CDR3 DNA reads TGTGCCAGCAGCGGTCGCGTCTTCTCTGGGGCCAACGTCCTGACTTTC.

This clone was observed a single time. V and J are TRBV6-5 and TRBJ2-7, with D perhaps matching TRBD1 (6 bases). Germline V lookup: CDR1 MNHEY, CDR2 SVGAGI. Trimming took off 6 bases at V and 3 bases at J, with 18 bases between the two ends. The CDR3 has 15 residues. The CDR3 DNA sequence: TGTGCCAGCAGCGGACTCGGGACACTCGTCTACGAGCAGTACTTC. Its protein is CASSGLGTLVYEQYF.

The V gene is TRBV4-3, the J gene TRBJ2-3; 7 bases align to TRBD1. V lost 0 bases and J lost 4; bases outside the gene matches: 7. CDR3 length: 16 amino acids. The germline CDR1 and CDR2 sequences are LGHNA and YSLEER. The CDR3: CASSQEQGMSPDTQYF. CDR3 coding DNA: TGCGCCAGCAGCCAAGAACAGGGGATGAGTCCAGATACGCAGTATTTT.